These 27 T cell receptor beta chains share one sample of origin, sequenced in a study of T cell responses to AZD1222 COVID-19 vaccine. Sequencing was performed with immunoSEQ multiplex PCR; in TCRdb, only in-frame clones are kept and a portion is missing. The data contain some 180,000 clones, roughly 94% of them seen just once; the ten biggest clones take up under 2%. Sequenced here: peripheral blood, sampled 28 days after the second AZD1222 dose. The receptors originated from an adult who received the AZD1222 COVID-19 vaccine.

The chain has TRBV18 and TRBJ1-3, with 10 bases fitting TRBD1. With 3 bases clipped from V and 0 bases from J, the junction kept 5 bases outside the gene matches. The CDR3 extends over 17 amino acids. Germline CDR1 KGHSH, CDR2 LQKENI. The CDR3 nucleotides are TGTGCCAGCTCACCCCAGGGACAGGGGATCTCTGGAAACACCATATATTTT. Residues: CASSPQGQGISGNTIYF.

The V and J genes are TRBV2 and TRBJ1-2; TRBD1 might be the D (5 bases). Trimming took 6 bases from V and 4 from J, leaving 9 bases between them. This CDR3 spans 12 amino acids. The germline gives CDR1 SNHLY, CDR2 FYNNEI. The CDR3 is CASSLGGYGYTF. The CDR3 DNA is TGTGCCAGCAGCCTCGGGGGCTATGGCTACACCTTC.

The chain uses TRBV2 and TRBJ2-7; 8 bases line up with TRBD2. Germline CDR1 is SNHLY and CDR2 is FYNNEI. The CDR3 loop spans 15 amino acids. V shed 1 base, J shed 3 bases, and the junction held 5 bases outside the gene matches. The CDR3 is CASSEDKRGNYEQYF. CDR3 coding DNA: TGTGCCAGCAGTGAAGACAAGCGGGGGAACTACGAGCAGTACTTC. Complete variable domain (other parts from reference TRBV2 and TRBJ2-7): EPEVTQTPSHQVTQMGQEVILRCVPISNHLYFYWYRQILGQKVEFLVSFYNNEISEKSEIFDDQFSVERPDGSNFTLKIRSTKLEDSAMYFCASSEDKRGNYEQYFGPGTRLTVT.

V usage is TRBV25-1 and J usage is TRBJ1-1; a possible D gene is TRBD1 (6 bases). CDR3 length: 15 amino acids. V lost 4 bases and J 4 bases, leaving 16 bases between the germline ends. Germline loops: CDR1 MGHDK, CDR2 SYGVNS. The CDR3 here is CASSGVSGAGTEAFF. The CDR3 DNA reads TGTGCCAGCAGTGGTGTCTCGGGGGCCGGCACTGAAGCTTTCTTT.

The rearrangement joins TRBV7-2 to TRBJ1-4; D is perhaps TRBD1 (5 bases). The CDR3 has 16 amino acids. Germline V gives CDR1 SGHTA, CDR2 FQGNSA. The V and J ends lost 4 bases and 8 bases respectively, with 20 bases between them. CDR3 amino acids: CASSSEYLQVAEKLFF. CDR3 coding DNA: TGTGCCAGCAGCTCCGAATACCTACAGGTTGCCGAAAAACTGTTTTTT.

V and J are TRBV5-1 and TRBJ1-1; tentatively, D is TRBD1 (6 bases). Germline V gene sequence: CDR1 SGHRS, CDR2 YFSETQ. V was clipped by 4 bases and J by 5 bases, with 18 bases between them. The CDR3 loop spans 15 amino acids. This chain's CDR3 is CASSPREGGNTEAFF. CDR3 nucleotides: TGCGCCAGCAGCCCAAGAGAGGGGGGGAATACTGAAGCTTTCTTT.

The rearrangement uses TRBV4-2 and TRBJ2-5; 10 nucleotides align to TRBD1. Germline assignment: CDR1 LGHNA and CDR2 YNFKEQ. This CDR3 spans 16 amino acids. J was trimmed by 6 bases and V by 1 base; bases with no gene match: 8. DNA for the CDR3: TGTGCCAGCAGCCAAGCTCGACAGGGGGCGGGAAAGACCCAGTACTTC. This encodes CASSQARQGAGKTQYF.

This clone was detected only once. The chain employs TRBV9 and TRBJ1-3; D gene uncertain. Trimming stripped 6 bases from V and 4 bases from J, with 17 bases between. The CDR3 loop spans 15 amino acids. The germline CDR1 and CDR2 sequences are SGDLS and YYNGEE. Here the CDR3 reads CASTAKAGRGNTIYF. The CDR3, as DNA: TGTGCCAGCACCGCAAAGGCCGGGCGGGGAAACACCATATATTTT.

J is TRBJ2-5 and V is TRBV9; TRBD2 agrees at 8 bases. The CDR3 has 16 amino acids. V shed 0 bases, J shed 2 bases, and the junction held 6 bases outside the gene matches. Germline-derived CDR1 and CDR2 are SGDLS and YYNGEE. The CDR3 DNA follows: TGTGCCAGCAGCGTAGGGGGTAGCGGGGTTCAAGAGACCCAGTACTTC. This sequence encodes CASSVGGSGVQETQYF.

This chain links TRBV4-3 with TRBJ1-1; D call uncertain. The CDR3 contains 14 residues. Germline CDR1 LGHNA, CDR2 YSLEER. With 4 bases removed from V and 1 base from J, the gap between germline ends came to 10 bases. CDR3 protein: CASSPNSANTEAFF. CDR3 DNA sequence: TGCGCCAGCAGCCCAAACTCAGCGAACACTGAAGCTTTCTTT.

The V gene is TRBV5-8, the J gene TRBJ1-2, with D tentatively TRBD1 (6 bases). The germline V and J ends were trimmed by 1 base and 8 bases, with 15 bases remaining between them. The CDR3 is 14 amino acids. From germline, CDR1 is SGHTS and CDR2 YDEGEE. The CDR3 protein is CASSLQGSLGGYTF. CDR3 DNA: TGTGCCAGCAGCTTGCAGGGGTCACTGGGGGGCTACACCTTC.

Note on this clone: The same CDR3 can be traced to other DNA sequences in this sample. The chain uses TRBV18 and TRBJ1-5; D unresolved. The germline V gene encodes CDR1 KGHSH and CDR2 LQKENI. This CDR3 region has 12 residues. The germline V and J ends were trimmed by 2 bases and 4 bases, with 3 bases remaining between them. The CDR3 loop reads CASSPGNQPQHF. In DNA, the CDR3 is TGTGCCAGCTCACCAGGGAATCAGCCCCAGCATTTT. Complete variable domain (other parts from reference TRBV18 and TRBJ1-5): NAGVMQNPRHLVRRRGQEARLRCSPMKGHSHVYWYRQLPEEGLKFMVYLQKENIIDESGMPKERFSAEFPKEGPSILRIQQVVRGDSAAYFCASSPGNQPQHFGDGTRLSIL.

The rearrangement links TRBV5-6 to TRBJ1-3; 9 bases are shared with TRBD1. This CDR3 spans 15 amino acids. The V and J ends lost 3 bases and 8 bases, in that order; junction bases with no gene match: 9. CDR1 and CDR2 from the germline V gene are SGHDT and YYEEEE. CDR3 DNA: TGTGCCAGCAGCTACATCACAGGGGGCAGGGACACCATATATTTT. This sequence encodes CASSYITGGRDTIYF.

The genes are TRBV3-1 (or the pseudogene TRBV3-2) and TRBJ2-3, with unresolved D. The CDR3 extends over 15 amino acids. Germline V gives CDR1 LGHDT, CDR2 YNNKEL (reference sequence). V shed 4 bases and J shed 2 bases, with 13 bases lying between them. CDR3 amino acids: CASSLGMGYTDTQYF. The CDR3 DNA follows: TGTGCCAGCAGCCTTGGTATGGGATACACAGATACGCAGTATTTT.

The chain employs TRBV28 and TRBJ1-2, with D possibly TRBD1 on 6 matching bases. The V end was cut by 4 bases, the J end by 3 bases, with 9 bases between. The CDR3 totals 13 residues. Germline V gene sequence: CDR1 MDHEN, CDR2 SYDVKM. The CDR3 protein is CASSSRQDYGYTF. CDR3 coding DNA: TGTGCCAGCAGTTCCCGACAGGACTATGGCTACACCTTC.

V gene TRBV28 combines with J gene TRBJ2-2, with 10 bases fitting TRBD1. Germline values: CDR1 MDHEN, CDR2 SYDVKM. The CDR3 runs to 15 residues. J was trimmed by 5 bases and V by 10 bases; bases with no gene match: 10. The CDR3 protein is CATTGGTGETGELFF. The CDR3 DNA reads as TGTGCCACCACAGGGGGGACAGGGGAGACCGGGGAGCTGTTTTTT.

This chain uses TRBV7-9 with TRBJ1-1; 7 bases agree with TRBD1. CDR3 length: 14 amino acids. CDR1 and CDR2 (germline): SEHNR, FQNEAQ (reference sequence). The ends lost 5 bases at V and 6 bases at J; junction bases unmatched: 9. The CDR3 spells CASSILTGDAEAFF. The DNA of the CDR3 is TGTGCCAGCAGCATCCTAACAGGGGATGCTGAAGCTTTCTTT.

The chain has TRBV14 and TRBJ1-4; D might be TRBD1 (5 bases). This CDR3 has 16 residues. The V end lost 1 base, the J end lost 3 bases, and 12 bases lay between the germline ends. The germline gives CDR1 SGHDN, CDR2 FVKESK. The DNA of the CDR3 is TGTGCCAGCAGCCAAGTTTCGGGGCGGCCTAATGAAAAACTGTTTTTT. Its translation: CASSQVSGRPNEKLFF.

The chain is built from TRBV27 and TRBJ2-1, with TRBD2 matching 10 bases. Per germline, CDR1 MNHEY and CDR2 SMNVEV (reference sequence). V lost 5 bases and J lost 0; bases outside the gene matches: 4. The CDR3 covers 16 residues. As DNA, the CDR3 is TGTGCCAGCAGTCAAAGCGGGAGGGCCTCCTACAATGAGCAGTTCTTC. It translates to CASSQSGRASYNEQFF.

The chain uses TRBV19 and TRBJ1-6; TRBD1 agrees at 10 bases. This CDR3 comprises 15 residues. V was pared by 1 base and J by 11 bases, with 5 bases of the junction left unmatched. Germline CDR1 is LNHDA and CDR2 is SQIVND (reference sequence). In DNA form, the CDR3 reads TGTGCCAGTAGTATAGGCGGGACAGGGGCGACACCCCTCCACTTT. Its protein is CASSIGGTGATPLHF.

The sample holds one count of this clone. The rearrangement uses TRBV2 and TRBJ2-2; no definite D call. Germline CDR1 SNHLY, CDR2 FYNNEI. The CDR3 consists of 15 residues. V shed 0 bases and J shed 2 bases, with 7 bases lying between them. The CDR3 loop is CASSEARGNTGELFF. CDR3 in DNA: TGTGCCAGCAGTGAAGCCAGAGGTAACACCGGGGAGCTGTTTTTT.

J is TRBJ1-3 and V is TRBV12-3 or TRBV12-4; D is unclear. There are 13 residues in the CDR3. V lost 3 bases, J lost 4 bases, and 7 bases lay in between. The DNA of the CDR3 is TGTGCCAGCAGTTTTAGTGAGGGAAACACCATATATTTT. It yields the protein CASSFSEGNTIYF.

Note on this clone: One end of the junction is discordant with germline, which a read error may explain. The rearrangement uses TRBV9 and TRBJ1-1; D is ambiguous. From germline, CDR1 is SGDLS and CDR2 YYNGEE. The CDR3 runs 13 residues. The CDR3 protein is CASSVGWNTEAFF. DNA for the CDR3: TGTGCCAGCAGTGTAGGGTGGAACACTGAAGCTTTCTTT.

The CDR3 coding sequence is TGTGCCATCAGACCAACAGGGGAAGAGACCCAGTACTTC. This translates into CAIRPTGEETQYF. The chain employs TRBV10-3 and TRBJ2-5; the match to TRBD1 covers 7 bases. Trimming took 6 bases from V and 3 from J; bases not matched to a gene: 4. Germline CDR1 ENHRY, CDR2 SYGVKD. The CDR3 sequence is 13 residues long.

The chain uses TRBV15 and TRBJ2-3; TRBD1 or TRBD2 may be the D gene (6 bases each). CDR1 is LNHNV and CDR2 is YYDKDF in the germline V gene (reference sequence). This CDR3 spans 15 amino acids. V was clipped by 6 bases and J by 0 bases, with 13 bases between them. The CDR3 DNA follows: TGTGCCACCAGGAGGGGGGCGGGCAGCACAGATACGCAGTATTTT. This sequence encodes CATRRGAGSTDTQYF.

The rearrangement joins TRBV7-2 to TRBJ2-3; D could derive from TRBD1 or TRBD2 (5 bases each). This CDR3 contains 15 residues. Germline V gene sequence: CDR1 SGHTA, CDR2 FQGNSA. The V and J ends lost 3 bases and 4 bases respectively, with 14 bases between them. This chain's CDR3 is CASSFVPGDADTQYF. In nucleotides, the CDR3 is TGTGCCAGCAGCTTTGTCCCTGGGGACGCAGATACGCAGTATTTT. Filled out from reference TRBV7-2 and TRBJ2-3, the complete variable domain reads GAGVSQSPSNKVTEKGKDVELRCDPISGHTALYWYRQSLGQGLEFLIYFQGNSAPDKSGLPSDRFSAERTGGSVSTLTIQRTQQEDSAVYLCASSFVPGDADTQYFGPGTRLTVL.

A note on this clone: One end of the junction does not line up with germline, which may come from a read error. The chain carries TRBV11-2 and TRBJ1-2; the D gene is possibly TRBD1 (6 bases). The CDR3 runs to 14 residues. CDR1 and CDR2 (germline): SGHAT, FQNNGV. The CDR3 DNA follows: TGTGCCAGCAGCACCCTCAGGGGCCATATCTCCATCATCTTC. Its protein product is CASSTLRGHISIIF.